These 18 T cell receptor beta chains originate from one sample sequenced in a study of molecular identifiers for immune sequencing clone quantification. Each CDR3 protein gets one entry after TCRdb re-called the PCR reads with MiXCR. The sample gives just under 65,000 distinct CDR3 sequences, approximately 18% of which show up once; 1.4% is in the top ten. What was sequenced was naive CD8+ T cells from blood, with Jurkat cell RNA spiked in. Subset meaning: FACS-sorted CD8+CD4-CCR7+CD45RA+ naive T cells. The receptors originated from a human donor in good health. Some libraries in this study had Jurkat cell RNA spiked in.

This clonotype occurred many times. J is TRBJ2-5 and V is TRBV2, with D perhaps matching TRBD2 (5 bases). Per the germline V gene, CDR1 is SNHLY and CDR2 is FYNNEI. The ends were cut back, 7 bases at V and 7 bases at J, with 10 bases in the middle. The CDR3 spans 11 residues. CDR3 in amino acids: CASIEEATQYF. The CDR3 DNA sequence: TGTGCCAGCATTGAGGAGGCGACCCAGTACTTC.

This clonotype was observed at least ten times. The CDR3 loop reads CASSSTGTFTDTQYF. The CDR3 nucleotides are TGTGCCAGCAGCTCGACAGGGACTTTCACAGATACGCAGTATTTT. The rearrangement links TRBV7-3 to TRBJ2-3; maybe TRBD1 (7 bases). V lost 4 bases to trimming and J lost 2 bases, with 13 bases between them. The CDR3 runs 15 residues. Germline CDR1 SGHTA, CDR2 FQGTGA.

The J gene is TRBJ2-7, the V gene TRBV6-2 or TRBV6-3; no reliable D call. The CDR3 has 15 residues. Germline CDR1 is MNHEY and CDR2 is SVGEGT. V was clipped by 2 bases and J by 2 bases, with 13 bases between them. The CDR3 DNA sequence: TGTGCCAGCAGTTACGGAGACACCTCCACCTACGAGCAGTACTTC. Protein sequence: CASSYGDTSTYEQYF.

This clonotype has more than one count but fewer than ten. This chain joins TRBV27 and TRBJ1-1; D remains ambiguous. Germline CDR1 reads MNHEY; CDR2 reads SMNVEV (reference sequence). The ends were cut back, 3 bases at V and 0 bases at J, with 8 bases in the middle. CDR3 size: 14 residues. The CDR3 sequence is CASSLFSMNTEAFF. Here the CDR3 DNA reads TGTGCCAGCAGTTTGTTCTCGATGAACACTGAAGCTTTCTTT.

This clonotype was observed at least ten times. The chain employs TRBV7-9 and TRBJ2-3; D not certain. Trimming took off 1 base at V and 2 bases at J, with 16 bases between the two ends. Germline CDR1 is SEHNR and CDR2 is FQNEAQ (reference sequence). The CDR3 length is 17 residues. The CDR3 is CASSLVSGLDHTDTQYF. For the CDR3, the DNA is TGTGCCAGCAGCTTAGTGAGTGGTCTAGACCACACAGATACGCAGTATTTT.

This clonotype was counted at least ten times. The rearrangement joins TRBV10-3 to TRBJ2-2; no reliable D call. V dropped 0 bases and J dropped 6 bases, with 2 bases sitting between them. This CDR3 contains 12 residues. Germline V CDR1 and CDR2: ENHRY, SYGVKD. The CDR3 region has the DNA TGTGCCATCAGTGAGTCCCCCGGGGAGCTGTTTTTT. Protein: CAISESPGELFF.

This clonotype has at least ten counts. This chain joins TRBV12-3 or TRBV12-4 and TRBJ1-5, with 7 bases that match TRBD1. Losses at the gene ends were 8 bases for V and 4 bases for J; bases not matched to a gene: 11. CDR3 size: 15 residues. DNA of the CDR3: TGTGCCAGCCAAGGGACAGCGGTTAAAAATCAGCCCCAGCATTTT. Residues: CASQGTAVKNQPQHF.

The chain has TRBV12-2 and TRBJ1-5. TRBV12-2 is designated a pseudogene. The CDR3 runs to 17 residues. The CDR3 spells CASRRDSLGQSNQPQHF. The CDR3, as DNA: TGTGCAAGTCGCCGGGACTCTCTAGGGCAGTCCAATCAGCCCCAGCATTTT.

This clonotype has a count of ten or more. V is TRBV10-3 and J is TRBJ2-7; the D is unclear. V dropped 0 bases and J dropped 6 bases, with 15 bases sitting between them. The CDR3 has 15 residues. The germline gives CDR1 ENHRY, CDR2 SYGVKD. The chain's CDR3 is CAISESRLESGEQYF. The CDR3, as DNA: TGTGCCATCAGTGAGTCCCGGCTAGAGAGTGGCGAGCAGTACTTC.

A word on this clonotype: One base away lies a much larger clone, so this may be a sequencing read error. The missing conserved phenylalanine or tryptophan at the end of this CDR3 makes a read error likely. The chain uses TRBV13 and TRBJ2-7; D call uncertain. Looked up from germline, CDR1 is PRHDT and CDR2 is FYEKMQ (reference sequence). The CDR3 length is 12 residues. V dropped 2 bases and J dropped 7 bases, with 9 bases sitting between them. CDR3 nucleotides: TGTGCCAGCAGCTTACCTCCCAGGGAGCAGTACTCC. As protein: CASSLPPREQYS.

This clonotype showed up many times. The CDR3 spells CASSLWGREETQYF. The DNA of the CDR3 is TGTGCCAGCAGTTTATGGGGACGCGAAGAGACCCAGTACTTC. The chain combines TRBV12-3 or TRBV12-4 with TRBJ2-5; D may be TRBD1 or TRBD2 (5 bases each). This CDR3 contains 14 residues. The V and J ends lost 2 bases and 3 bases respectively, with 10 bases between them.

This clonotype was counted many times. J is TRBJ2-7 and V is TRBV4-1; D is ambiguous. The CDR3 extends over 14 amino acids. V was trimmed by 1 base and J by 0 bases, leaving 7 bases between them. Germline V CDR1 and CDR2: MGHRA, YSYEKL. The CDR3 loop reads CASSQGPTSYEQYF. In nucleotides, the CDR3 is TGCGCCAGCAGCCAAGGCCCAACCTCCTACGAGCAGTACTTC.

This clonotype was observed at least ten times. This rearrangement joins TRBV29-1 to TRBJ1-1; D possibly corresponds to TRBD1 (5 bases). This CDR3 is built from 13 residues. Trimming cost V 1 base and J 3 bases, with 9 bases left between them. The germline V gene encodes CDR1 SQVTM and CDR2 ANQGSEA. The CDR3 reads CSVEVRADTEAFF. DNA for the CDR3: TGCAGCGTTGAAGTCAGGGCGGACACTGAAGCTTTCTTT.

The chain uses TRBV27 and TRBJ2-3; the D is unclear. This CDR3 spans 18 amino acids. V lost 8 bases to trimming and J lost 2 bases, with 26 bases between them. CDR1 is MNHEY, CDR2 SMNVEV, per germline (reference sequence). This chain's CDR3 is CASAPSAGEEPNTDTQYF. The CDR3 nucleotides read TGTGCCAGCGCCCCGTCGGCAGGCGAGGAACCGAACACAGATACGCAGTATTTT.

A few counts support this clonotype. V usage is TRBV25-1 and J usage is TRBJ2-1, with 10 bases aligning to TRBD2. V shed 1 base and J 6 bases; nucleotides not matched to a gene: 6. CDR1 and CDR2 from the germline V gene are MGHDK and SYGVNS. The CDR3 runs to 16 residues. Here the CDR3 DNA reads TGTGCCAGCAGTGAATGGGTAGCGGGAGGTCCCAATGAGCAGTTCTTC. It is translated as CASSEWVAGGPNEQFF.

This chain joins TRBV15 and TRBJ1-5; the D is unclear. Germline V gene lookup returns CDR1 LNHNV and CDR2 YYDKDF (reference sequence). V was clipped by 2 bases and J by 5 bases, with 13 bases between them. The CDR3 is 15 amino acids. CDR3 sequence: CATSRRMGKDQPQHF. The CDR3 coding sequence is TGTGCCACCAGCAGACGAATGGGGAAAGATCAGCCCCAGCATTTT.

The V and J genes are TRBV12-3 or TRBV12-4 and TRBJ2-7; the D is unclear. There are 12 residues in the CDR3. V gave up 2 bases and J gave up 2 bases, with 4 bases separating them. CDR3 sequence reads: CASSLCTYEQYF. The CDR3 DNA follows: TGTGCCAGCAGTTTATGTACCTACGAGCAGTACTTC.

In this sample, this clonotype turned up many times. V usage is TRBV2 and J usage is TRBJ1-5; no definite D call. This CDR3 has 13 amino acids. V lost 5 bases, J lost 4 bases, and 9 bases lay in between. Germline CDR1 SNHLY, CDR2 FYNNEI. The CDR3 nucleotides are TGTGCCAGCAGTTTGCCGGAGAATCAGCCCCAGCATTTT. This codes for CASSLPENQPQHF.